The 20 T cell receptor beta chains given below trace back to one sample, sequenced in a study of T-cell memory formation after mild COVID-19. MiXCR was run by TCRdb on the 5' RACE reads, yielding one entry per CDR3 protein. In the table there are hundreds of thousands of distinct CDR3 sequences, over 15% of which are singletons. The sequenced sample was PBMCs or a T cell subset sorted from them (not recorded which). The receptors here all came from a man aged 18 to 35 who had mild COVID-19 (a few samples of this study predate the infection). Cell type and time point are not known.

J is TRBJ2-3 and V is TRBV7-2; TRBD2 agrees at 11 bases. This CDR3 is 16 amino acids long. The V gene's germline CDR1 is SGHTA and CDR2 FQGNSA. Trimming at V came to 5 bases and at J to 2 bases, leaving 6 bases not matched to a gene. The CDR3 DNA is TGTGCCAGCAGCCTAAGACTAGCGGGGCCCACAGATACGCAGTATTTT. It codes for CASSLRLAGPTDTQYF.

The chain joins TRBV6-2 or TRBV6-3 to TRBJ1-5; 7 bases fit TRBD1. V trimming: 2 bases; J trimming: 4 bases; junction bases outside the gene matches: 5. This CDR3 spans 15 amino acids. The germline V gene has CDR1 MNHEY and CDR2 SVGEGT. The chain's CDR3 is CASSYRTGQNQPQHF. The CDR3 DNA is TGTGCCAGCAGTTACCGGACAGGTCAAAATCAGCCCCAGCATTTT.

Ten or more counts support this clonotype. The gene calls are TRBV6-5 and TRBJ2-5, with D possibly being TRBD1 or TRBD2 (5 bases each). Trimming shortened V by 6 bases and J by 3 bases, and 8 bases separated the two germline ends. CDR1 is MNHEY and CDR2 is SVGAGI in the germline V gene. The CDR3 has 12 amino acids. The CDR3 loop reads CASRGTEETQYF. In DNA form, the CDR3 reads TGTGCCAGCAGGGGGACCGAAGAGACCCAGTACTTC.

The table lists this clonotype with many counts. In DNA form, the CDR3 reads TGTGCCAGCAGCCCGGGACTAGCAAAGAACACTGAAGCTTTCTTT. Translation gives CASSPGLAKNTEAFF. The chain combines TRBV7-2 with TRBJ1-1; D possibly corresponds to TRBD1 (5 bases). The V end lost 5 bases, the J end lost 1 base, and 14 bases lay between the germline ends. Germline lookup yields CDR1 SGHTA and CDR2 FQGNSA. The length of the CDR3 is 15 residues.

The rearrangement uses TRBV20-1 and TRBJ1-1, with D unresolved. Germline assignment: CDR1 DFQATT and CDR2 SNEGSKA (reference sequence). V was shortened by 3 bases and J by 2 bases, with 10 bases between the two germline ends. The CDR3 runs to 13 residues. CDR3 coding DNA: TGCAGTGCTAGTAATAGCTTAAACACTGAAGCTTTCTTT. Protein sequence: CSASNSLNTEAFF.

This clonotype occurred many times. The chain links TRBV20-1 to TRBJ1-1; TRBD1 matches at 8 bases. Germline lookup yields CDR1 DFQATT and CDR2 SNEGSKA (reference sequence). J gave up 1 base and V 6 bases, and 7 bases lay outside the gene matches. This CDR3 comprises 14 residues. The CDR3 spells CSAPPGTGNTEAFF. Here the CDR3 DNA reads TGCAGTGCACCACCCGGGACAGGGAACACTGAAGCTTTCTTT.

This clonotype has only a few counts. A single base separates this from a much larger clone, so it may be a read error. This chain connects TRBV6-5 to TRBJ2-3; TRBD2 agrees at 11 bases. Germline CDR1 and CDR2: MNHEY and SVGAGI. The CDR3 has 18 residues. The V segment lost 0 bases and the J segment 0 bases; nucleotides outside the gene matches: 5. CDR3 DNA sequence: TGTGCCAGCAGTTACTCGCGGCGACTAGCGGGGAGCACAGATACGCAGTATTTT. Its translation: CASSYSRRLAGSTDTQYF.

This clonotype was counted between two and nine times. The rearrangement uses TRBV6-2 or TRBV6-3 and TRBJ2-3, with 8 bases fitting TRBD2. Germline CDR1 reads MNHEY; CDR2 reads SVGEGT. CDR3 length: 17 amino acids. V gave up 5 bases and J gave up 0 bases; unmatched junction bases: 10. CDR3 DNA: TGTGCCAGCAGTGTGGTAGCGGGGTTTCCTAGCACAGATACGCAGTATTTT. It specifies CASSVVAGFPSTDTQYF.

The chain uses TRBV5-6 and TRBJ1-6; D remains ambiguous. The ends were cut back, 2 bases at V and 4 bases at J, with 10 bases in the middle. The length of the CDR3 is 15 residues. Germline V gives CDR1 SGHDT, CDR2 YYEEEE. This CDR3 reads CASSFRQNYNSPLHF. DNA for the CDR3: TGTGCCAGCAGCTTCCGACAAAATTATAATTCACCCCTCCACTTT.

This clonotype has just a few counts. The V call is TRBV24-1, the J call TRBJ2-5, with 9 positions matching TRBD1. The CDR3 contains 14 residues. Trimming cost V 5 bases and J 4 bases; bases outside gene matches: 4. The V gene's germline CDR1 is KGHDR and CDR2 SFDVKD. The CDR3 DNA is TGTGCCACCAGTGGAGGACAGGGGCGAGAGACCCAGTACTTC. This translates into CATSGGQGRETQYF.

V is TRBV7-2 and J is TRBJ1-2, with TRBD1 matching 10 bases. The germline V gene has CDR1 SGHTA and CDR2 FQGNSA. The CDR3 spans 14 residues. V lost 5 bases to trimming and J lost 5 bases; unmatched junction nucleotides: 5. The CDR3 reads CASSGQGGRYGYTF. The CDR3 coding sequence is TGTGCCAGCAGCGGACAGGGGGGTCGGTATGGCTACACCTTC.

The genes are TRBV7-9 and TRBJ2-7; no reliable D call. The germline gives CDR1 SEHNR, CDR2 FQNEAQ (reference sequence). V was pared by 2 bases and J by 5 bases, with 16 bases between. The CDR3 sequence is 15 residues long. The CDR3 here is CASSLISKVLHEQYV. The CDR3 nucleotides read TGTGCCAGCAGCTTAATTAGCAAGGTACTCCACGAGCAGTACGTC.

This clonotype was found a few times. The chain links TRBV20-1 to TRBJ2-3, with 8 bases aligning to TRBD2. The CDR3 spans 15 residues. Germline values: CDR1 DFQATT, CDR2 SNEGSKA (reference sequence). V shed 6 bases, J shed 4 bases, and the junction held 12 bases outside the gene matches. The CDR3 DNA reads as TGCAGTGCCGGGGACTCCAGCGGGGGTTCAGATACGCAGTATTTT. As protein: CSAGDSSGGSDTQYF.

The CDR3 reads CASSPRTGQEQYV. The CDR3 nucleotides are TGTGCCAGCAGCCCGAGGACAGGGCAGGAGCAGTACGTC. The V call is TRBV7-8, the J call TRBJ2-7; 8 bases line up with TRBD1. J was trimmed by 7 bases and V by 5 bases; bases with no gene match: 7. From germline, CDR1 is SGHVS and CDR2 FQNEAQ. The CDR3 length is 13 residues.

V gene TRBV19 combines with J gene TRBJ1-5; the D is unclear. The V end was cut by 2 bases, the J end by 0 bases, with 8 bases between. There are 15 residues in the CDR3. Germline CDR1 and CDR2: LNHDA and SQIVND (reference sequence). CDR3 residues: CASSIPALSNQPQHF. The DNA of the CDR3 is TGTGCCAGTAGTATACCGGCCCTTAGCAATCAGCCCCAGCATTTT. The full variable domain, completed using reference TRBV19 and TRBJ1-5, is DGGITQSPKYLFRKEGQNVTLSCEQNLNHDAMYWYRQDPGQGLRLIYYSQIVNDFQKGDIAEGYSVSREKKESFPLTVTSAQKNPTAFYLCASSIPALSNQPQHFGDGTRLSIL.

This clonotype was seen only a few times. The chain uses TRBV7-2 and TRBJ2-3; weak D call: TRBD1 (6 bases). Germline V CDR1 and CDR2: SGHTA, FQGNSA. V was cut by 4 bases and J by 6 bases, with 11 bases left in between. The CDR3 extends over 13 amino acids. The CDR3 nucleotides read TGTGCCAGCAGCTCCAACAGGGCCGATACGCAGTATTTT. The encoded protein is CASSSNRADTQYF.

CDR3 residues: CASSDNGVNTEAFF. DNA for the CDR3: TGTGCCAGCAGTGACAATGGGGTGAACACTGAAGCTTTCTTT. The chain employs TRBV6-4 and TRBJ1-1, with D unresolved. V dropped 2 bases and J dropped 0 bases, with 7 bases sitting between them. The CDR3 is 14 amino acids. Looked up from germline, CDR1 is MRHNA and CDR2 is SNTAGT.

The V call is TRBV5-1, the J call TRBJ2-5; 9 bases are shared with TRBD1. The germline V gene has CDR1 SGHRS and CDR2 YFSETQ. V shed 0 bases, J shed 3 bases, and the junction held 3 bases outside the gene matches. The CDR3 runs 15 residues. CDR3 region: CASSLGQGVEETQYF. CDR3 nucleotide sequence: TGCGCCAGCAGCTTGGGACAGGGGGTAGAAGAGACCCAGTACTTC.

The chain employs TRBV5-1 and TRBJ1-2; D call uncertain. CDR3 length equals 14 residues. CDR1 SGHRS and CDR2 YFSETQ come from the germline V gene. CDR3 sequence (DNA): TGCTCCCGGCCGGGAAACGGAGTTAACTATGGCTACACCTTC. Translation: CSRPGNGVNYGYTF.

DNA of the CDR3: TGTGCCAGCAGCTTAGTGGGGGGGTACAATGAGCAGTTCTTC. Protein product: CASSLVGGYNEQFF. The rearrangement links TRBV7-8 to TRBJ2-1; 7 bases match TRBD2. The germline CDR1 and CDR2 sequences are SGHVS and FQNEAQ. The CDR3 sequence is 14 residues long. The V and J ends lost 1 base and 4 bases, in that order; junction bases with no gene match: 1.